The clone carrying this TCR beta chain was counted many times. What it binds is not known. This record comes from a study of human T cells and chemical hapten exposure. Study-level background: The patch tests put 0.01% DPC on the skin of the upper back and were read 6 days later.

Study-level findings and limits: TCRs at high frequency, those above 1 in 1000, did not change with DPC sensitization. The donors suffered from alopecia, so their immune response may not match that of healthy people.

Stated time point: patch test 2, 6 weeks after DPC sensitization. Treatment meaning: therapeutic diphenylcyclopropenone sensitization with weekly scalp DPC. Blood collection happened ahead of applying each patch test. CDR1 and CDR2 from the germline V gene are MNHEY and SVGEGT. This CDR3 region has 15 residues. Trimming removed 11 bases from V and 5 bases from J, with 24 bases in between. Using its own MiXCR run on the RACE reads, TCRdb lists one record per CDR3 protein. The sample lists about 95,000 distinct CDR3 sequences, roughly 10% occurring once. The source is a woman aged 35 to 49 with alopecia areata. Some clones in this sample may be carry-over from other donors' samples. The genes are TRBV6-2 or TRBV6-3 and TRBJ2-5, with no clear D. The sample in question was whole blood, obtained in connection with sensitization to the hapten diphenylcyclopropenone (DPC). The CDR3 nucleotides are TGTGCCGGGAAGAAGGCTACCCCCCTAGGGGAGACCCAGTACTTC. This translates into CAGKKATPLGETQYF.